This entry lists 21 T cell receptor beta chains sequenced from one sample in a study of cytomegalovirus exposure and HLA in healthy donors. Researchers ran the PCR with 60 Vbeta and 13 Jbeta primers. Repertoires were generated with immunoSEQ multiplex PCR, while TCRdb's copy carries only in-frame clones and drops some. The table shows 150,000 to 200,000 clones, with approximately 79% occurring only once. The material sequenced was PBMCs. The receptors were gathered from a woman in her thirties or forties in good health and CMV-seronegative.

The J gene is TRBJ2-5, the V gene TRBV20-1; tentatively, D is TRBD1 (5 bases). V was clipped by 5 bases and J by 5 bases, with 9 bases between them. The CDR3 is made up of 11 amino acids. In germline, CDR1 is DFQATT, CDR2 SNEGSKA (reference sequence). CDR3 in amino acids: CSALKGETQYF. The CDR3 DNA sequence: TGCAGTGCTCTCAAGGGGGAGACCCAGTACTTC.

The V call is TRBV6-5, the J call TRBJ1-2, with no clear D. The ends were cut back, 5 bases at V and 4 bases at J, with 11 bases in the middle. Germline loops: CDR1 MNHEY, CDR2 SVGAGI. The CDR3 is 13 amino acids. In nucleotides, the CDR3 is TGTGCCAGCAGTCCACTATCAGCCTATGGCTACACCTTC. Translating gives CASSPLSAYGYTF.

The V and J genes are TRBV6-5 and TRBJ2-1, with D tentatively TRBD2 (5 bases). The CDR3 runs to 15 residues. The germline V gene encodes CDR1 MNHEY and CDR2 SVGAGI. V was shortened by 7 bases and J by 6 bases, with 19 bases between the two germline ends. The CDR3 reads CASINRKGLSNEQFF. For the CDR3, the DNA is TGTGCCAGCATTAATCGTAAAGGACTCTCCAATGAGCAGTTCTTC.

CDR3 coding DNA: TGCAGCGTTTCACAGGGGGGGACTTACAATGAGCAGTTCTTC. This translates into CSVSQGGTYNEQFF. This chain connects TRBV29-1 to TRBJ2-1, with D perhaps matching TRBD1 (8 bases). CDR1 and CDR2 from the germline V gene are SQVTM and ANQGSEA. Trimming left V 5 bases short and J 4 bases short, with 15 bases between. CDR3 size: 14 residues.

V gene TRBV6-5 combines with J gene TRBJ2-1; 9 positions agree with TRBD1. Germline CDR1 and CDR2: MNHEY and SVGAGI. The CDR3 consists of 15 residues. The J segment lost 4 bases and the V segment lost 2 bases, leaving 3 bases of the junction unmatched. The CDR3 region is CASSYAGTGYNEQFF. DNA of the CDR3: TGTGCCAGCAGTTACGCCGGGACAGGGTACAATGAGCAGTTCTTC.

This chain links TRBV7-6 with TRBJ1-2; D is uncertain. This CDR3 is 13 amino acids long. The V gene lost 1 base and the J gene lost 8 bases, with 11 bases spanning the gap. Germline values: CDR1 SGHVS, CDR2 FNYEAQ. The CDR3 loop is CASSLGRPEGYTF. CDR3 nucleotide sequence: TGTGCCAGCAGCTTAGGACGTCCGGAGGGCTACACCTTC.

Regarding this clone: This sample also contains other DNA sequences that code for the same CDR3. V is TRBV4-2 and J is TRBJ1-2; D call uncertain. V was pared by 4 bases and J by 5 bases, with 20 bases between. This CDR3 contains 16 residues. The germline gives CDR1 LGHNA, CDR2 YNFKEQ. CDR3: CASSPESRPTGYGYTF. DNA of the CDR3: TGTGCCAGCAGCCCAGAGAGTAGGCCGACGGGGTATGGCTACACCTTC.

The rearrangement joins TRBV5-4 to TRBJ2-1; the D gene is possibly TRBD2 (5 bases). Looked up from germline, CDR1 is SGHNT and CDR2 is YYREEE (reference sequence). The V end lost 1 base, the J end lost 6 bases, and 11 bases lay between the germline ends. This CDR3 comprises 14 residues. In DNA form, the CDR3 reads TGTGCCAGCAGCTTGAAACATGCGGGCAATGAGCAGTTCTTC. This translates into CASSLKHAGNEQFF.

The chain is built from TRBV25-1 and TRBJ2-6; D unresolved. The CDR3 is made up of 13 amino acids. Trimming took off 7 bases at V and 1 base at J, with 5 bases between the two ends. Germline-derived CDR1 and CDR2 are MGHDK and SYGVNS. The DNA of the CDR3 is TGTGCCAGCAATCCTTCTGGGGCCAACGTCCTGACTTTC. Its protein is CASNPSGANVLTF.

This sequence joins TRBV19 and TRBJ1-1; no reliable D call. V gave up 6 bases and J gave up 0 bases, with 14 bases separating them. Germline V gene lookup returns CDR1 LNHDA and CDR2 SQIVND (reference sequence). This CDR3 spans 15 amino acids. The DNA of the CDR3 is TGTGCCAGTAGATCGGTGATCTCCCTGAACACTGAAGCTTTCTTT. Translation: CASRSVISLNTEAFF. Supplemented by reference TRBV19 and TRBJ1-1, the full variable domain reads DGGITQSPKYLFRKEGQNVTLSCEQNLNHDAMYWYRQDPGQGLRLIYYSQIVNDFQKGDIAEGYSVSREKKESFPLTVTSAQKNPTAFYLCASRSVISLNTEAFFGQGTRLTVV.

This CDR3 is CASSQDRGLGYEQYF. The DNA of the CDR3 is TGCGCCAGCAGCCAGGACAGGGGGCTAGGCTACGAGCAGTACTTC. The rearrangement uses TRBV4-1 and TRBJ2-7; TRBD1 aligns across 11 bases. After removal of 3 bases from V and 3 bases from J, the junction contained 4 bases not matched to a gene. Germline loops: CDR1 MGHRA, CDR2 YSYEKL. The CDR3 consists of 15 residues.

The chain recombines TRBV23-1 with TRBJ2-1, with TRBD2 matching over 8 bases. TRBV23-1 is treated as an ORF (open reading frame) with a function not yet certain. CDR3 length: 18 residues. V lost 4 bases, J lost 8 bases, and 19 bases stayed unmatched. The DNA for the CDR3 is TGCGCCAGCAGTCCTCAGGGGCCAGCGGGAGCCCCGGGCGATGAGCAGTTCTTC. It translates to CASSPQGPAGAPGDEQFF.

This clone has a handful of counts. The chain links TRBV10-1 to TRBJ1-1; D unresolved. The CDR3 runs 12 residues. Trimming stripped 5 bases from V and 11 bases from J, with 15 bases between. Germline V gene lookup returns CDR1 WNHNN and CDR2 SYGVQD (reference sequence). CDR3 residues: CASSYCGYCAFF. As DNA, the CDR3 is TGCGCCAGCAGTTATTGCGGATATTGCGCTTTCTTT.

J is TRBJ2-3 and V is TRBV11-2; 11 bases are a match to TRBD2. V lost 2 bases to trimming and J lost 2 bases; unmatched junction nucleotides: 3. The germline V gene has CDR1 SGHAT and CDR2 FQNNGV. The CDR3 consists of 16 residues. CDR3 in DNA: TGTGCCAGCAGCTTAACTAGCGGGGGAGACACAGATACGCAGTATTTT. The encoded protein is CASSLTSGGDTDTQYF.

In this sample, this clone turned up once. This rearrangement joins TRBV5-1 to TRBJ1-6; maybe TRBD1 (5 bases). Germline lookup yields CDR1 SGHRS and CDR2 YFSETQ. The length of the CDR3 is 14 residues. V lost 0 bases and J 8 bases, leaving 9 bases between the germline ends. The CDR3 region has the DNA TGCGCCAGCAGCTTGGAGGGGCTTGATTCACCCCTCCACTTT. It is translated as CASSLEGLDSPLHF. Based on the CDR3 plus reference TRBV5-1 and TRBJ1-6, the full variable domain is KAGVTQTPRYLIKTRGQQVTLSCSPISGHRSVSWYQQTPGQGLQFLFEYFSETQRNKGNFPGRFSGRQFSNSRSEMNVSTLELGDSALYLCASSLEGLDSPLHFGNGTRLTVT.

This clone was found once. The gene calls are TRBV7-8 and TRBJ1-4; D is unresolved. The V and J ends lost 6 bases and 0 bases respectively, with 11 bases between them. CDR1 and CDR2 (germline): SGHVS, FQNEAQ. This CDR3 contains 15 residues. CDR3 amino acids: CASRSTGATNEKLFF. CDR3 coding DNA: TGTGCCAGCAGATCGACCGGGGCAACTAATGAAAAACTGTTTTTT.

The chain carries TRBV7-9 and TRBJ1-2; TRBD1 is a possible D gene (6 bases). The germline gives CDR1 SEHNR, CDR2 FQNEAQ (reference sequence). The CDR3 sequence is 14 residues long. Trimming took off 5 bases at V and 6 bases at J, with 16 bases between the two ends. CDR3 sequence reads: CASSPGAGGHGYTF. Here the CDR3 DNA reads TGTGCCAGCAGCCCAGGGGCGGGTGGGCATGGCTACACCTTC. Supplemented by reference TRBV7-9 and TRBJ1-2, the full variable domain reads DTGVSQNPRHKITKRGQNVTFRCDPISEHNRLYWYRQTLGQGPEFLTYFQNEAQLEKSRLLSDRFSAERPKGSFSTLEIQRTEQGDSAMYLCASSPGAGGHGYTFGSGTRLTVV.

The chain employs TRBV7-8 and TRBJ1-2; TRBD1 matches at 8 bases. The CDR3 totals 17 residues. The ends lost 2 bases at V and 0 bases at J; junction bases unmatched: 8. Germline V lookup: CDR1 SGHVS, CDR2 FQNEAQ. As DNA, the CDR3 is TGTGCCAGCAGCTTATTGAGGGGGACAGGACCTAACTATGGCTACACCTTC. Its translation is CASSLLRGTGPNYGYTF. The whole variable domain, filled in from reference TRBV7-8 and TRBJ1-2, reads GAGVSQSPRYKVAKRGQDVALRCDPISGHVSLFWYQQALGQGPEFLTYFQNEAQLDKSGLPSDRFFAERPEGSVSTLKIQRTQQEDSAVYLCASSLLRGTGPNYGYTFGSGTRLTVV.

The DNA for the CDR3 is TGTGCCAGCAGCTTACCCCTACTAGCGGGGGACCAAGAGACCCAGTACTTC. It translates to CASSLPLLAGDQETQYF. The V gene is TRBV11-2, the J gene TRBJ2-5; 11 nucleotides agree with TRBD2. CDR1 and CDR2 from the germline V gene are SGHAT and FQNNGV. The CDR3 loop spans 17 amino acids. With V trimmed by 2 bases and J by 0 bases, 5 bases remained unmatched.

This rearrangement joins TRBV29-1 to TRBJ1-1; D is perhaps TRBD1 (5 bases). The germline V and J ends were trimmed by 7 bases and 2 bases, with 17 bases remaining between them. Germline loops: CDR1 SQVTM, CDR2 ANQGSEA. This CDR3 region has 14 residues. The CDR3 protein is CSARRLGGNTEAFF. CDR3 nucleotide sequence: TGCAGCGCCCGACGACTGGGGGGAAACACTGAAGCTTTCTTT.

This chain links TRBV11-2 with TRBJ1-3; D not resolved. Germline V gives CDR1 SGHAT, CDR2 FQNNGV. Trimming left V 6 bases short and J 1 base short, with 16 bases between. This CDR3 has 16 residues. For the CDR3, the DNA is TGTGCCAGCAGGGAACCTCACCGAGGTTCTGGAAACACCATATATTTT. Translation gives CASREPHRGSGNTIYF.